The next 3 T cell receptor beta chains were all read from a single sample in a study of monozygotic twins with inflammatory bowel disease. TCRdb re-called the 5' RACE reads and gives one entry per CDR3 protein, without DNA. This table lists around 99,000 distinct CDR3 sequences. Sequencing was done on a sample of blood. These receptor sequences come from a human donor with ulcerative colitis or Crohn's disease, or a healthy co-twin of an affected twin (not recorded which).

The chain links TRBV5-1 to TRBJ1-1; the D call of TRBD1 rests on TCRdb alone, since no DNA is present to check it. Looked up from germline, CDR1 is SGHRS and CDR2 is YFSETQ. The CDR3 runs to 13 residues. The CDR3 loop reads CASSSQGARNAFF.

V gene TRBV7-2 combines with J gene TRBJ2-7; lacking DNA, the TRBD2 call made by TCRdb goes unchecked. Germline CDR1 reads SGHTA; CDR2 reads FQGNSA. This CDR3 contains 12 residues. The CDR3 loop is CASSQLEYEQYF.

This sequence joins TRBV10-3 and TRBJ2-7; the TCRdb call, TRBD1, lacks DNA for checking. The CDR3 has 16 residues. Looked up from germline, CDR1 is ENHRY and CDR2 is SYGVKD. This chain's CDR3 is CAISESIPPGAYEQYF.